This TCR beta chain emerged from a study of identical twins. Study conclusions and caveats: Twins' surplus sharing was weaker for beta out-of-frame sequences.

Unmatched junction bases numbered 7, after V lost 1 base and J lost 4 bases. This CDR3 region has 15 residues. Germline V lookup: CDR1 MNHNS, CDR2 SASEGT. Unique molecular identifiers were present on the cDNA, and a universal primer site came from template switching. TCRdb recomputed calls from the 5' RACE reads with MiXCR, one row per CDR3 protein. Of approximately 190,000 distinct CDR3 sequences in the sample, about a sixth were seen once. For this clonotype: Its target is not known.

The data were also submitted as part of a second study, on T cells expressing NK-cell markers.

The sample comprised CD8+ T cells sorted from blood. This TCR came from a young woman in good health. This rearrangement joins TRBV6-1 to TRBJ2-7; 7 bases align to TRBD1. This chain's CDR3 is CASSEETGRTYEQYF. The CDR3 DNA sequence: TGTGCCAGCAGTGAAGAGACAGGGAGAACTTACGAGCAGTACTTC.